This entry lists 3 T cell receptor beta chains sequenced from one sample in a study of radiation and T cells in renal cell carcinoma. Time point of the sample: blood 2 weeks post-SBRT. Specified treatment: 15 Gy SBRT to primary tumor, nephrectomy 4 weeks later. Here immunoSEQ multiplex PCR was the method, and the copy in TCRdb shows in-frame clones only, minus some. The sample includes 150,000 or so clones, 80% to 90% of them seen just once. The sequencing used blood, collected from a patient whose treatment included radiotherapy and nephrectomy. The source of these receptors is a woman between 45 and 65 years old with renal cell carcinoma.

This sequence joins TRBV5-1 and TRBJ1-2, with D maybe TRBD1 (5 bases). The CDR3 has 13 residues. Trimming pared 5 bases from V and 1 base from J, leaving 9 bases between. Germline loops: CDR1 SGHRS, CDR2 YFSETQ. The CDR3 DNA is TGCGCCAGCAGACAGGAAAATAACTATGGCTACACCTTC. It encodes CASRQENNYGYTF.

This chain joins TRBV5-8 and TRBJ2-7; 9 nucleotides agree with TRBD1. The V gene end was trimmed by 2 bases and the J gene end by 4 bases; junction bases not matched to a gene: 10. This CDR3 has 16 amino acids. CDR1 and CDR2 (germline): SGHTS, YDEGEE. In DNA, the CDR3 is TGTGCCAGCAGCTTTGGAGCCGGGACAGGGTCTTACGAGCAGTACTTC. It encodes CASSFGAGTGSYEQYF. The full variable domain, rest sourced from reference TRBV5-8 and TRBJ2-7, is EAGVTQSPTHLIKTRGQQATLRCSPISGHTSVYWYQQALGLGLQFLLWYDEGEERNRGNFPPRFSGRQFPNYSSELNVNALELEDSALYLCASSFGAGTGSYEQYFGPGTRLTVT.

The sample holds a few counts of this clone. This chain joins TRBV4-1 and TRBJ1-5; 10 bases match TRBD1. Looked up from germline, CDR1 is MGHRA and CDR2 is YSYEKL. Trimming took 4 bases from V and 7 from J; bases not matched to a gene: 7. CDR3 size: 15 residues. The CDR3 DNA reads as TGCGCCAGCAGCCTACGGACAGGGGGAATGCAGCCCCAGCATTTT. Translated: CASSLRTGGMQPQHF.